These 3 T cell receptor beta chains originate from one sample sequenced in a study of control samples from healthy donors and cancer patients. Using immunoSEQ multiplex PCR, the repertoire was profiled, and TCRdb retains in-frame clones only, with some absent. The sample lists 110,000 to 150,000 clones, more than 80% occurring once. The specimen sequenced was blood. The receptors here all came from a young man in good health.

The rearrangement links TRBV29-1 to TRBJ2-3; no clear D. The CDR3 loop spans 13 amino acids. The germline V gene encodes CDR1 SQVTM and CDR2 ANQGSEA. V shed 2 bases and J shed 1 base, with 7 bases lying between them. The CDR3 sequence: CSVERQGTDTQYF. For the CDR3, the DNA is TGCAGCGTTGAACGGCAGGGCACAGATACGCAGTATTTT.

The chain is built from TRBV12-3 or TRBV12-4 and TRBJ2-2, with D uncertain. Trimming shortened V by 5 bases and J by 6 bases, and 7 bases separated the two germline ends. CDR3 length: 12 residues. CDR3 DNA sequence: TGTGCCAGCAGTCCTCACCCCGGGGAGCTGTTTTTT. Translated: CASSPHPGELFF.

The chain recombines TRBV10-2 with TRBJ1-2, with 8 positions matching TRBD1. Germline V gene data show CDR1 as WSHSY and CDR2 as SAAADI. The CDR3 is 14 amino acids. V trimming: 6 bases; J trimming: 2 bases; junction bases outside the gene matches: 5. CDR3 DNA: TGCGCCAGCAGGCCGGCAGGGGGCAACTATGGCTACACCTTC. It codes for CASRPAGGNYGYTF.